Sequencing of this TCR beta chain was carried out in a study of CXCR3-negative and CXCR3-positive naive CD8 T cells. Researchers prepared the TRB cDNA libraries using 5' RACE with UMI labels. TCRdb reanalyzed the 5' RACE reads and collapses them to one entry per CDR3 protein, without DNA. This sample's table reports 35,000 to 55,000 distinct CDR3 sequences. Of note for this clonotype: Its antigen is still unknown.

From germline, CDR1 is SGHTA and CDR2 FQGTGA. The CDR3 runs 15 residues. The study's findings and limits: Naive cells positive for CXCR3 carried more hydrophobic TRB CDR3s than CXCR3-negative ones. Each naive subset displayed comparably high diversity, whereas memory CD8+ cells displayed much lower diversity. Between one naive subset and the other, surface CD5 was comparable, and TCR strength was inferred from TRB CDR3 properties. Expression of CXCR3 was partially reduced after cryopreservation, and fresh PBMCs were used in most assays.

V usage is TRBV7-3 and J usage is TRBJ2-7; TCRdb's assignment of TRBD2 cannot be checked, as there is no DNA. This TCR derives from a human donor in good health. Some clones in this sample may be carry-over from other donors' samples. Sequences were obtained from naive CXCR3- CD8+ T cells from blood. Indicated subset: CD45RO-CCR7+CD27+CD95- naive CD8+ T cells lacking CXCR3 (TNR3-). The CDR3 spells CASSPSGGGSYEQYF.